This T cell receptor (beta chain) was sequenced during a study of human T cells and chemical hapten exposure. Study-level background: TCR yield per sample varied, mainly due to pooled library volumes.

This clonotype was seen many times. Antigen: not known. Time point of the sample: patch test 1, 2 weeks after DPC sensitization. As to treatment: therapeutic diphenylcyclopropenone sensitization with weekly scalp DPC. Study-level points and caveats: Alopecia in the donors means their immune response may deviate from healthy people's.

What the library attached to individual cDNA molecules were unique molecular identifiers. Via MiXCR, TCRdb re-called the RACE reads, giving one row per CDR3 protein. The sample yields roughly 380,000 distinct CDR3 sequences, 4.8% seen once. V shed 2 bases and J shed 3 bases, with 11 bases lying between them. The CDR3 is made up of 16 amino acids. Germline V gene sequence: CDR1 LNHDA, CDR2 SQIVND (reference sequence). The receptor was isolated from a woman in her forties or fifties with alopecia areata. Some clones in this sample may be carry-over from other donors' samples. The rearrangement joins TRBV19 to TRBJ2-6, with D possibly being TRBD2 (7 bases). The sequences come from whole blood, collected in connection with sensitization to the hapten diphenylcyclopropenone (DPC). CDR3 protein: CASSIRGGSGANVLTF. The CDR3 nucleotides are TGTGCCAGTAGTATAAGGGGGGGCAGTGGGGCCAACGTCCTGACTTTC.